Detailed here is one T cell receptor beta chain. In the original analysis: Quantification of nucleated cells was approximated via reference gene primer amplification. Assay used: immunoSEQ multiplex PCR; TCRdb lists only in-frame clones, some missing. Clone size and V and J calls were adopted from that table, with D and trimming inferred from the DNA. In the table there are about 190,000 clones, 88% of which are singletons. This sample was taken from a study of blood T cell repertoires in COVID-19. The germline CDR1 and CDR2 sequences are WNHNN and SYGVQD (reference sequence). The CDR3 loop spans 15 amino acids. Losses at the gene ends were 4 bases for V and 5 bases for J; bases not matched to a gene: 6.

The origin of this receptor is a young man with acute or convalescent COVID-19. The gene calls are TRBV10-1 and TRBJ2-3; TRBD2 agrees at 10 bases. Sequencing was carried out using peripheral blood. CDR3 sequence reads: CASSASGGQKDTQYF. The CDR3 region has the DNA TGCGCCAGCAGTGCTAGCGGGGGTCAAAAAGATACGCAGTATTTT.